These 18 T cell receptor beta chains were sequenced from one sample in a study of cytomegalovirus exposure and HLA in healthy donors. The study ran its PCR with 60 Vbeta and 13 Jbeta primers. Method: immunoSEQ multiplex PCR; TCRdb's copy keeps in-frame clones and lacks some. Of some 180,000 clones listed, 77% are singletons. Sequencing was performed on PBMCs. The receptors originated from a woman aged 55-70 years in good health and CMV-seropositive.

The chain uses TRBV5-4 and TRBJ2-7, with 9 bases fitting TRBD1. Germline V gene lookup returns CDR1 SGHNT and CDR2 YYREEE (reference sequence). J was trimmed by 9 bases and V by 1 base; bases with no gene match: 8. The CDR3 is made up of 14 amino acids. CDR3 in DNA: TGTGCCAGCAGCTTGAGGACAGGGGAAGAGGGGCAGTACTTC. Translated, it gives CASSLRTGEEGQYF. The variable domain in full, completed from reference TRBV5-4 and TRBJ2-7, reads ETGVTQSPTHLIKTRGQQVTLRCSSQSGHNTVSWYQQALGQGPQFIFQYYREEENGRGNFPPRFSGLQFPNYSSELNVNALELDDSALYLCASSLRTGEEGQYFGPGTRLTVT.

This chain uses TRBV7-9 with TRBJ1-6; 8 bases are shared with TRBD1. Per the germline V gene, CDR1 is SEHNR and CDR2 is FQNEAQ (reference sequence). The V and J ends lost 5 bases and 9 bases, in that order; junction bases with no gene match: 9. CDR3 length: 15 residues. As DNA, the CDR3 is TGTGCCAGCAGCCCTCCGACAGGGGTAACTTCACCCCTCCACTTT. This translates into CASSPPTGVTSPLHF. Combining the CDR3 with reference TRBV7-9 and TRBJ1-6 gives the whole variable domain DTGVSQNPRHKITKRGQNVTFRCDPISEHNRLYWYRQTLGQGPEFLTYFQNEAQLEKSRLLSDRFSAERPKGSFSTLEIQRTEQGDSAMYLCASSPPTGVTSPLHFGNGTRLTVT.

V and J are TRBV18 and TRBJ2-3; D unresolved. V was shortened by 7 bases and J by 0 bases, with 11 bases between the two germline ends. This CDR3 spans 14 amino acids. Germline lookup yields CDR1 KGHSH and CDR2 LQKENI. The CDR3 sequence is CASFLLSSTDTQYF. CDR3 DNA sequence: TGTGCCAGCTTCCTCCTCTCTAGCACAGATACGCAGTATTTT.

The CDR3 reads CAWSVLTGAGREQYF. CDR3 coding DNA: TGTGCCTGGAGTGTACTAACAGGGGCCGGCCGGGAGCAGTACTTC. The chain recombines TRBV30 with TRBJ2-7; TRBD1 agrees at 7 bases. V was clipped by 0 bases and J by 7 bases; unmatched bases: 12. Looked up from germline, CDR1 is GTSNPN and CDR2 is SVGIG (reference sequence). CDR3 length equals 15 residues.

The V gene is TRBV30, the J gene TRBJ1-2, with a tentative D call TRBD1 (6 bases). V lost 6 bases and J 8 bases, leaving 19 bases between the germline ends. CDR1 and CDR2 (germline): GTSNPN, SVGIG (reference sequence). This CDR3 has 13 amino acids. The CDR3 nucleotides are TGTGCCTGCACCTCGGGGGGGAGGGGGGGCTACACCTTC. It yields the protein CACTSGGRGGYTF. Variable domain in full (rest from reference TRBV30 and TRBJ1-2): SQTIHQWPATLVQPVGSPLSLECTVEGTSNPNLYWYRQAAGRGLQLLFYSVGIGQISSEVPQNLSASRPQDRQFILSSKKLLLSDSGFYLCACTSGGRGGYTFGSGTRLTVV.

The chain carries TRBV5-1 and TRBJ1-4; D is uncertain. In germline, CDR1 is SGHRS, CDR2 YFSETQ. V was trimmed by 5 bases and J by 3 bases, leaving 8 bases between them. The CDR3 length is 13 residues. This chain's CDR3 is CASRASANEKLFF. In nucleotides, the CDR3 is TGCGCCAGCAGGGCCTCAGCTAATGAAAAACTGTTTTTT. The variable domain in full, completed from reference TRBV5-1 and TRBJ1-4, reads KAGVTQTPRYLIKTRGQQVTLSCSPISGHRSVSWYQQTPGQGLQFLFEYFSETQRNKGNFPGRFSGRQFSNSRSEMNVSTLELGDSALYLCASRASANEKLFFGSGTQLSVL.

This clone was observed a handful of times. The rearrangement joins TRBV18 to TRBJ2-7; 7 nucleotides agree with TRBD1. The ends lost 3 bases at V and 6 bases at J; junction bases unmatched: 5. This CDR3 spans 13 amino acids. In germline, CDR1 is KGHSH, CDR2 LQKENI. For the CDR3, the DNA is TGTGCCAGCTCACCGCCGGGACAGTTCGAGCAGTACTTC. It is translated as CASSPPGQFEQYF.

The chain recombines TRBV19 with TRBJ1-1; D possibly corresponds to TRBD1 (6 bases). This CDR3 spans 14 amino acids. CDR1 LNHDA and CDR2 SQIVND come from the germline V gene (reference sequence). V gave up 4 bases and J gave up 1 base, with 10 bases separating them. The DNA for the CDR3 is TGTGCCAGTAGTAGGGGGGGCGGGAACACTGAAGCTTTCTTT. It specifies CASSRGGGNTEAFF. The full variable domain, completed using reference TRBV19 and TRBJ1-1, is DGGITQSPKYLFRKEGQNVTLSCEQNLNHDAMYWYRQDPGQGLRLIYYSQIVNDFQKGDIAEGYSVSREKKESFPLTVTSAQKNPTAFYLCASSRGGGNTEAFFGQGTRLTVV.

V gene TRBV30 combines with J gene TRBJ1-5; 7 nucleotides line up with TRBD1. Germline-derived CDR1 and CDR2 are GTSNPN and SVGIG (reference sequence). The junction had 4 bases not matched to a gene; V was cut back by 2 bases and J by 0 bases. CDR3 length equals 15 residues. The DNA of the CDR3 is TGTGCCTGGAGTAGGGGGCCTGATAGCAATCAGCCCCAGCATTTT. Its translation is CAWSRGPDSNQPQHF.

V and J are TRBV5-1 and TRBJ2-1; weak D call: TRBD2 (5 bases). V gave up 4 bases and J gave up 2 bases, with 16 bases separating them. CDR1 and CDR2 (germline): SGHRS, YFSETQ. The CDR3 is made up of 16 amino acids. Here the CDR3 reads CASSLGSGGPYNEQFF. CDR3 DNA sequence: TGCGCCAGCAGCCTGGGGAGCGGTGGGCCCTACAATGAGCAGTTCTTC.

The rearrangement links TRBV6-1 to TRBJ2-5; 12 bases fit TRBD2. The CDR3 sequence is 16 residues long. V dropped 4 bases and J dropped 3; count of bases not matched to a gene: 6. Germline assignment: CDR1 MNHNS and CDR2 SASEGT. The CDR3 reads CASSGLAGERKETQYF. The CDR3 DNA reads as TGTGCCAGCAGTGGACTAGCGGGGGAGCGTAAAGAGACCCAGTACTTC.

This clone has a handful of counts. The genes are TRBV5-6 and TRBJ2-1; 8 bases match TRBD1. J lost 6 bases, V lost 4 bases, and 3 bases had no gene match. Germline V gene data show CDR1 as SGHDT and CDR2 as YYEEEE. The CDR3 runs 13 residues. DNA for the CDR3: TGTGCCAGCAGCCTCGGGACAGGCAATGAGCAGTTCTTC. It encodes CASSLGTGNEQFF.

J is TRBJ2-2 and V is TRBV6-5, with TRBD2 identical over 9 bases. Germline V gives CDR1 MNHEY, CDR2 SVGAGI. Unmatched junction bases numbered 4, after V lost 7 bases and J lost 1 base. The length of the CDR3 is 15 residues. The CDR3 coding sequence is TGTGCCAGCAACAGAGCGGGGGGGAACACCGGGGAGCTGTTTTTT. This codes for CASNRAGGNTGELFF.

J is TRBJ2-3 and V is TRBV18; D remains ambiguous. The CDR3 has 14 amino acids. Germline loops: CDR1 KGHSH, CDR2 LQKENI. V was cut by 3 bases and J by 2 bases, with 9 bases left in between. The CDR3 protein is CASSPSLVTDTQYF. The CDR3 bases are TGTGCCAGCTCACCGTCACTCGTCACAGATACGCAGTATTTT. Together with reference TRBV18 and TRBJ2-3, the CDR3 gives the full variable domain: NAGVMQNPRHLVRRRGQEARLRCSPMKGHSHVYWYRQLPEEGLKFMVYLQKENIIDESGMPKERFSAEFPKEGPSILRIQQVVRGDSAAYFCASSPSLVTDTQYFGPGTRLTVL.

The CDR3 DNA follows: TGTGCCAGCAGCTTCCAGGGGCGAGATGAAAAACTGTTTTTT. Translated: CASSFQGRDEKLFF. J is TRBJ1-4 and V is TRBV13; perhaps TRBD1 as D (6 bases). V was clipped by 3 bases and J by 6 bases, with 11 bases between them. Germline lookup yields CDR1 PRHDT and CDR2 FYEKMQ (reference sequence). This CDR3 comprises 14 residues.

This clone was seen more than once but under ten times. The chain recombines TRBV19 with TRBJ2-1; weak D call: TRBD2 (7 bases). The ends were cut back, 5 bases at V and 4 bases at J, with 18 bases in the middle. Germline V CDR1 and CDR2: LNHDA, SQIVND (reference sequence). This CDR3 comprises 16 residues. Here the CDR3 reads CASSPRGGGLYNEQFF. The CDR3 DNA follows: TGTGCCAGTAGTCCTCGGGGAGGGGGGCTGTACAATGAGCAGTTCTTC.

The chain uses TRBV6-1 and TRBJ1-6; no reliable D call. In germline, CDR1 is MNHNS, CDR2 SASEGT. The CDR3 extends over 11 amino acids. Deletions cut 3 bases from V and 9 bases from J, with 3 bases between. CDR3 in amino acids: CASSDLSPLHF. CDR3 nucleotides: TGTGCCAGCAGTGATCTTTCACCCCTCCACTTT.

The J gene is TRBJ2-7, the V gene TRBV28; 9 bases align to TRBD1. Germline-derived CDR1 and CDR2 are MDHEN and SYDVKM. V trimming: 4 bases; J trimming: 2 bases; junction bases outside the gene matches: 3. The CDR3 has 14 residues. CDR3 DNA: TGTGCCAGCAGTTCCGGGACAGGGACCTACGAGCAGTACTTC. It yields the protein CASSSGTGTYEQYF. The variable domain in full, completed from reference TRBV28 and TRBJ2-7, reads DVKVTQSSRYLVKRTGEKVFLECVQDMDHENMFWYRQDPGLGLRLIYFSYDVKMKEKGDIPEGYSVSREKKERFSLILESASTNQTSMYLCASSSGTGTYEQYFGPGTRLTVT.